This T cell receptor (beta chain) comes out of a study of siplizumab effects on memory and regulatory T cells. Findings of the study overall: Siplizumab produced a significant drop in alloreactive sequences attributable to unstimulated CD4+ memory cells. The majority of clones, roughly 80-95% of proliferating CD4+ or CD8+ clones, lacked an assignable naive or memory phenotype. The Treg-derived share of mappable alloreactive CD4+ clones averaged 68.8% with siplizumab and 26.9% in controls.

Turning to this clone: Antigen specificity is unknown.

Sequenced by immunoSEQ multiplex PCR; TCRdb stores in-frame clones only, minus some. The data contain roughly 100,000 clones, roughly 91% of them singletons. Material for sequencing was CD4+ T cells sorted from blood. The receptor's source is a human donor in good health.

CDR3 sequence (DNA): TGTGCCAGCAGAAGTATAGGGTTTAGTGATACGCAGTATTTT. Translated, it gives CASRSIGFSDTQYF. The chain joins TRBV27 to TRBJ2-3; D gene unclear. Trimming removed 6 bases from V and 6 bases from J, with 16 bases in between. The CDR3 runs to 14 residues. The germline V gene encodes CDR1 MNHEY and CDR2 SMNVEV (reference sequence).